This TCR beta chain came from a study of OX40 agonist ivuxolimab in advanced cancers. As for the study in general: The dose-escalation cohort was around 83% male, with a mean age of 60 years, ranging roughly 23 to 90. Study-wide results and limits: Relatively little clonal expansion, among the lowest observed, appeared in partial responders at 0.1-3.0 mg/kg.

Clones were read by immunoSEQ multiplex PCR, and TCRdb kept only the in-frame ones, dropping some. The table includes some 47,000 clones, 65% to 85% detected once. On this clone itself: Its matching antigen is unknown.

Trimming took 4 bases from V and 2 from J; bases not matched to a gene: 8. The CDR3 has 16 amino acids. CDR1 LNHDA and CDR2 SQIVND come from the germline V gene (reference sequence). Sequences were derived from CD4+ or CD8+ T cells sorted from blood, sampled in a trial of the OX40 agonist ivuxolimab. This clonotype originated in an adult with an advanced solid tumor such as melanoma, head and neck, liver or kidney cancer. The genes are TRBV19 and TRBJ2-3; 8 bases are a match to TRBD1. CDR3: CASSRQQGALTDTQYF. The CDR3 bases are TGTGCCAGTAGTAGACAGCAGGGGGCCCTCACAGATACGCAGTATTTT.